This TCR beta chain was identified during a study of blood T cell repertoires in COVID-19 (TCRdb year 2020). As for the study more broadly: Samples covering the acute and convalescent phases of COVID-19 were provided by collaborators in the United States, Italy and Spain. Where HLA class I and class II types were available, the types were taken from metadata supplied by the sample provider, not from assay-based typing. The material from the prospective study consisted of cDNA or gDNA derived from T cells, B-cell-depleted T cells, or PBMCs. Subjects who had been exposed to COVID-19, were actively infected with it, or had recovered from it provided the deeply sampled blood TCRbeta repertoires that made up the dataset. The samples were drawn from the first 160 participants of the ongoing ImmuneRACE study and from about 1,200 subjects provided by 6 global collaborators. Nearly every sample came with metadata listing a de-identified subject ID, COVID-19 status, age in years and sex. A freely available public database, intended as a resource for researchers studying the immune response to SARS-CoV-2, is where the repertoires were released. General conclusions and limits of the study: How much clinical and demographic metadata was included differed by source and by participant, and the metadata was provided uncurated.

Notes on this clone: Its antigen has not been determined. Per-base qualities were not stored, and no clone one base away is much larger.

The immunoSEQ Assay, a bias-controlled multiplex PCR, was used to amplify TCRbeta CDR3 regions from genomic DNA. The source study handled its data this way. Within the assay, amplification of reference gene primers was used to estimate how many nucleated cells each sample contained. To quantify the absolute abundance of each unique TCRbeta CDR3 rearrangement, sequence reads were collapsed and filtered. Productive Simpson clonality was computed per sample as the square root of Simpson's diversity index over productive rearrangements. The table was pulled from immuneACCESS by TCRdb, which kept in-frame rearrangements only. Such tables lose some clones; where checked, under half of the loss comes from unresolved V genes, and the rest has no known cause. D and trimming were read from the DNA, whereas the V and J calls and clone size are those reported in that table. The sample profile shows roughly 140,000 clones; less than 85% of them were found once. Clones ranked in the top ten supply about 6.4% of the sample.

Collaborating institutions collected whole blood in K2EDTA tubes following their own protocols. Collaborator samples were shipped for TCRbeta analysis as frozen whole blood, isolated PBMCs, or DNA extracted from either sample type. The clonotype originates from a human donor in a cohort sampled during active COVID-19. The specimen sequenced was peripheral blood.

The bases are TGTGCCAGTAGAGCCCTATTCTCATACGAGCAGTACTTC. It encodes CASRALFSYEQYF. The rearranged segments are TRBV6-4 and TRBJ2-7, with no confident D gene call. In the germline V gene, CDR1 corresponds to MRHNA and CDR2 to SNTAGT. Trimming at the junction amounts to 9 bases on V and 4 bases on J, and the germline ends lie 16 bases apart. The cysteine opens and the phenylalanine closes a CDR3 of 13 amino acids. Kept here is only the CDR3 DNA, which spans 39 bases and is read in frame from base 1.